The source of this T cell receptor (beta chain) is a study of blood T cell repertoires in COVID-19. Study-level background: Acute-phase and convalescent COVID-19 samples originated in the United States, Italy and Spain.

Methods used by the authors: Amplification with reference gene primers provided the estimates of nucleated cell counts. Assay used: immunoSEQ multiplex PCR; TCRdb lists only in-frame clones, some missing. The V and J calls and clone size are taken from that table; D and trimming were inferred from the DNA. Of fewer than 150,000 clones in the sample, about 89% were seen once. After removal of 0 bases from V and 5 bases from J, the junction contained 7 bases not matched to a gene. Germline CDR1 SGHNT, CDR2 YYREEE (reference sequence). This CDR3 has 15 amino acids. The gene calls are TRBV5-4 and TRBJ1-2; 7 nucleotides align to TRBD1. The sequence derives from a woman aged 65 to 85 with acute or convalescent COVID-19. Sequencing was performed on peripheral blood. The CDR3 is CASSLAGQAGYGYTF. The DNA of the CDR3 is TGTGCCAGCAGCTTGGCCGGACAGGCTGGATATGGCTACACCTTC.